These 3 T cell receptor beta chains were sequenced from one sample in a study of shared clonotypes between healthy human individuals (dated by TCRdb to about 2020). Libraries came from the immunoSEQ multiplex PCR assay. This immuneACCESS table, as held by TCRdb, lists in-frame sequences with V and J called but not all clones. Of the missing ones, under half trace to an unresolved V gene in checked studies; the others have no known cause. This sample is represented by about 1.1 million clones; roughly 77% of them were singletons. Approximately 0.9% of the sample is taken by the ten largest. The sample consisted of memory CD4+ T cells from PBMCs. The meaning of the sample's cell subset or site label: CD45RA-negative fraction. The receptor source for this set is a man younger than 30 in good health. Some clones in this sample may be carry-over from other donors' samples.

The CDR3 loop reads CASLGRALTYEQYF. CDR3 nucleotides: TGTGCCAGCCTGGGCAGGGCCCTGACCTACGAGCAGTACTTC. The chain is built from TRBV28 and TRBJ2-7; TRBD1 is a possible D gene (5 bases). The CDR3 has 14 residues. Germline lookup yields CDR1 MDHEN and CDR2 SYDVKM. V was pared by 8 bases and J by 2 bases, with 16 bases between.

V is TRBV5-1 and J is TRBJ2-1; 9 bases line up with TRBD2. V shed 3 bases, J shed 5 bases, and the junction held 6 bases outside the gene matches. CDR3 length: 15 residues. Germline CDR1 is SGHRS and CDR2 is YFSETQ. Written as DNA, the CDR3 is TGCGCCAGCAGCTCCGGGACTAGCAGGGACAATGAGCAGTTCTTC. It yields the protein CASSSGTSRDNEQFF.

The V gene is TRBV14, the J gene TRBJ1-2, with D uncertain. This CDR3 is built from 13 residues. V was trimmed by 4 bases and J by 5 bases, leaving 11 bases between them. Per the germline V gene, CDR1 is SGHDN and CDR2 is FVKESK. The CDR3 bases are TGTGCCAGCAGCCTCACGTTACGGTATGGCTACACCTTC. Translation: CASSLTLRYGYTF.